Listed here are 8 T cell receptor beta chains from one sample, sequenced in a study of T cells in Graves' hyperthyroidism and ophthalmopathy. TCR beta CDR3 sequences were amplified from RNA transcripts. An initial round of RT-PCR targeting the TCR CDR3 relied on the HTBI primer set. Each CDR3 protein is one row after TCRdb ran MiXCR on the multiplex PCR reads. The top ten clones hold around 30% of a sample with fewer than 350,000 distinct CDR3 sequences, around 15% of them seen once. The sample taken for sequencing was blood. The source of these receptors is a woman aged 45-60 years with Graves' hyperthyroidism that later progressed to Graves' ophthalmopathy.

The chain has TRBV5-5 and TRBJ1-4; TRBD1 aligns across 8 bases. The CDR3 is made up of 15 amino acids. The germline CDR1 and CDR2 sequences are SGHKS and YYEKEE (reference sequence). V dropped 6 bases and J dropped 3; count of bases not matched to a gene: 7. The CDR3 DNA follows: TGTGCCAGCACCGGGACAGGTGCTTCTAATGAAAAACTGTTTTTT. The encoded protein is CASTGTGASNEKLFF.

This clonotype was seen ten or more times. V usage is TRBV3-1 and J usage is TRBJ2-1; 11 bases agree with TRBD2. Germline V gene lookup returns CDR1 LGHDT and CDR2 YNNKEL (reference sequence). This CDR3 has 16 residues. Trimming removed 4 bases from V and 10 bases from J; junction bases left unmatched: 12. The CDR3 region has the DNA TGTGCCAGCAGCCCTTATCTACTAGCGGGAGTCCGGGAGCAGTTCTTC. It specifies CASSPYLLAGVREQFF.

The rearrangement links TRBV4-2 to TRBJ1-3, with D hard to call. Trimming stripped 1 base from V and 0 bases from J, with 10 bases between. Germline assignment: CDR1 LGHNA and CDR2 YNFKEQ. The CDR3 loop spans 16 amino acids. This chain's CDR3 is CASSQGDLVSGNTIYF. The CDR3 nucleotides read TGTGCCAGCAGCCAAGGTGACCTCGTCTCTGGAAACACCATATATTTT.

The J gene is TRBJ1-4, the V gene TRBV20-1, with D unresolved. The CDR3 covers 12 residues. Trimming took 3 bases from V and 4 from J, leaving 6 bases between them. Germline-derived CDR1 and CDR2 are DFQATT and SNEGSKA (reference sequence). The CDR3 coding sequence is TGCAGTGCTAGGAGGGATAATGAAAAACTGTTTTTT. Amino acids: CSARRDNEKLFF.

Concerning this clonotype: A much more abundant neighbour one base away suggests this may be a read error. V and J are TRBV29-1 and TRBJ2-2; TRBD2 matches at 9 bases. CDR1 and CDR2 from the germline V gene are SQVTM and ANQGSEA. The CDR3 extends over 17 amino acids. With V trimmed by 1 base and J by 7 bases, 13 bases remained unmatched. CDR3 in amino acids: CSVEGAGTSRRFGELFF. The CDR3 nucleotides read TGCAGCGTTGAAGGAGCCGGGACTAGCAGGAGATTCGGGGAGCTGTTTTTT.

This clonotype has at least ten counts. The chain combines TRBV11-2 with TRBJ2-7; D may be TRBD1 or TRBD2 (5 bases each). Per the germline V gene, CDR1 is SGHAT and CDR2 is FQNNGV. The CDR3 covers 13 residues. Trimming removed 6 bases from V and 5 bases from J, with 14 bases in between. CDR3 sequence reads: CASSLRDLHEQYF. The CDR3 nucleotides are TGTGCCAGCAGTCTAAGGGACCTCCACGAGCAGTACTTC. Full variable domain (remainder filled in from reference TRBV11-2 and TRBJ2-7): EAGVAQSPRYKIIEKRQSVAFWCNPISGHATLYWYQQILGQGPKLLIQFQNNGVVDDSQLPKDRFSAERLKGVDSTLKIQPAKLEDSAVYLCASSLRDLHEQYFGPGTRLTVT.

This clonotype was counted at least ten times. The chain links TRBV30 to TRBJ1-6, with D maybe TRBD1 (5 bases). V was trimmed by 3 bases and J by 7 bases, leaving 7 bases between them. Germline-derived CDR1 and CDR2 are GTSNPN and SVGIG (reference sequence). The CDR3 consists of 12 residues. The CDR3 coding sequence is TGTGCCTGGAGCAGACAGAATTCACCCCTCCACTTT. It yields the protein CAWSRQNSPLHF.

This clonotype was found many times. The chain is built from TRBV28 and TRBJ1-5; D is unresolved. Germline values: CDR1 MDHEN, CDR2 SYDVKM. V lost 4 bases and J lost 4, with 5 bases in between. The CDR3 extends over 12 amino acids. CDR3 amino acids: CASSWENQPQHF. CDR3 coding DNA: TGTGCCAGCAGTTGGGAAAATCAGCCCCAGCATTTT.